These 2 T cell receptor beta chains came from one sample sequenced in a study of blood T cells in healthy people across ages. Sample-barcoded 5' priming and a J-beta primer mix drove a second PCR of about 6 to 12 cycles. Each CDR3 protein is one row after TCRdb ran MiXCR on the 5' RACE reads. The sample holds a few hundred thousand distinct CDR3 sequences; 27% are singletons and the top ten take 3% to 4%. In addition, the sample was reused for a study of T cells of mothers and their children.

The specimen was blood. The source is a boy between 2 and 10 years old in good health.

The CDR3 nucleotides are TGTGCCAGCAAACGGCTAGCGGGAGACAATGAGCAGTTCTTC. It encodes CASKRLAGDNEQFF. The chain combines TRBV3-1 with TRBJ2-5, with TRBD2 matching 10 bases. The J call is uncertain, as TRBJ2-1 better fits the DNA end. Germline-derived CDR1 and CDR2 are LGHDT and YNNKEL (reference sequence). This CDR3 contains 14 residues.

CDR3 sequence: CASSQVGPLHF. Here the CDR3 DNA reads TGTGCCAGCAGCCAAGTTGGCCCCCTCCACTTT. V gene TRBV3-1 combines with J gene TRBJ1-6; D not resolved. CDR1 is LGHDT and CDR2 is YNNKEL in the germline V gene (reference sequence). The CDR3 runs 11 residues. V lost 1 base, J lost 13 bases, and 5 bases lay in between.